Below, 8 T cell receptor beta chains from the same sample are listed, as sequenced in a study of identical twins. TCRdb processed the 5' RACE reads anew with MiXCR; each CDR3 protein has one entry. This sample has hundreds of thousands of distinct CDR3 sequences; approximately 25% occur once, and the top ten carry about 2.7%. The sample was also reused in another study, on T cells expressing NK-cell markers.

Input material: CD4+ T cells sorted from blood. The receptors here all came from a woman aged 18-30 years in good health.

V usage is TRBV6-5 and J usage is TRBJ1-5; 7 bases fit TRBD1. Germline V gene lookup returns CDR1 MNHEY and CDR2 SVGAGI. With 4 bases clipped from V and 6 bases from J, the junction kept 6 bases outside the gene matches. The CDR3 covers 14 residues. DNA of the CDR3: TGTGCCAGCAGTTCCATCGGACAGGTTCAGCCCCAGCATTTT. Its protein is CASSSIGQVQPQHF.

The V and J genes are TRBV5-1 and TRBJ2-3, with D unresolved. Germline V gene lookup returns CDR1 SGHRS and CDR2 YFSETQ. V lost 1 base to trimming and J lost 4 bases, with 13 bases between them. The CDR3 is 15 residues long. In DNA, the CDR3 is TGCGCCAGCAGCTTGAACGGACGAGGTTCAGATACGCAGTATTTT. This translates into CASSLNGRGSDTQYF.

The chain is built from TRBV20-1 and TRBJ1-2; D is perhaps TRBD1 (5 bases). Germline V gene lookup returns CDR1 DFQATT and CDR2 SNEGSKA (reference sequence). The CDR3 covers 11 residues. Trimming pared 7 bases from V and 4 bases from J, leaving 10 bases between. Here the CDR3 DNA reads TGCAGTGTTGGAGGGGTCTATGGCTACACCTTC. Its translation: CSVGGVYGYTF.

The V and J genes are TRBV6-5 and TRBJ2-7, with TRBD2 matching 7 bases. This CDR3 spans 15 amino acids. Germline V gene lookup returns CDR1 MNHEY and CDR2 SVGAGI. V trimming: 2 bases; J trimming: 2 bases; junction bases outside the gene matches: 6. The CDR3 region has the DNA TGTGCCAGCAGTTACACTACGGGGGGAACCTACGAGCAGTACTTC. Protein: CASSYTTGGTYEQYF.

The chain joins TRBV27 to TRBJ1-5, with D tentatively TRBD1 (5 bases). The CDR3 sequence is 17 residues long. Trimming removed 6 bases from V and 5 bases from J, with 23 bases in between. Germline lookup yields CDR1 MNHEY and CDR2 SMNVEV (reference sequence). CDR3 amino acids: CASRGVGVAGMYQPQHF. CDR3 sequence (DNA): TGTGCCAGCAGGGGAGTAGGGGTTGCGGGGATGTATCAGCCCCAGCATTTT.

Only a few counts were recorded for this clonotype. The chain employs TRBV24-1 and TRBJ2-3; tentatively, D is TRBD2 (6 bases). Trimming left V 8 bases short and J 5 bases short, with 13 bases between. Germline values: CDR1 KGHDR, CDR2 SFDVKD. This CDR3 region has 13 residues. CDR3 in DNA: TGTGCCACCAAAGGATGGGGGGAAGATACGCAGTATTTT. Protein: CATKGWGEDTQYF.

A few counts support this clonotype. The chain combines TRBV2 with TRBJ1-1, with unresolved D. V was trimmed by 6 bases and J by 0 bases, leaving 8 bases between them. The CDR3 has 13 residues. Per germline, CDR1 SNHLY and CDR2 FYNNEI. The DNA for the CDR3 is TGTGCCAGCAGAACTACACTGAACACTGAAGCTTTCTTT. Translating gives CASRTTLNTEAFF.

CDR3 in amino acids: CAILEGVSNTEAFF. As DNA, the CDR3 is TGTGCCATCTTGGAGGGAGTCTCGAACACTGAAGCTTTCTTT. The gene calls are TRBV7-9 and TRBJ1-1; D uncertain. Deletions cut 10 bases from V and 1 base from J, with 16 bases between. The CDR3 contains 14 residues. Looked up from germline, CDR1 is SEHNR and CDR2 is FQNEAQ (reference sequence).